These 26 T cell receptor beta chains were sequenced from one sample in a study of blood T cell repertoires in COVID-19 (dated by TCRdb to the early 2020s). Receptor amplification or capture employed the immunoSEQ multiplex PCR assay. Entries here come from immuneACCESS through TCRdb and include only in-frame sequences with V and J called. Some clones fail to appear in such tables; in the studies checked, an unresolved V gene covers under half of the shortfall, and the cause of the remainder is unknown. A total of over 250,000 clones appear in this sample, about 88% of them only once. The biggest ten clones account for 2% of the sample. The sequencing sample was made of PBMCs or T cells enriched from blood (not recorded which). The receptor set was obtained from a woman aged 55 to 70 in a cohort exposed to, infected with or recovered from COVID-19 (not recorded which).

V usage is TRBV28 and J usage is TRBJ2-7, with 7 bases lining up with TRBD1. Germline V gene data show CDR1 as MDHEN and CDR2 as SYDVKM. Trimming removed 7 bases from V and 2 bases from J; junction bases left unmatched: 8. This CDR3 is 14 amino acids long. The CDR3 loop reads CASNPTGPAYEQYF. In nucleotides, the CDR3 is TGTGCCAGCAACCCGACAGGGCCCGCCTACGAGCAGTACTTC.

The V call is TRBV19, the J call TRBJ1-5, with a weak D call TRBD1 (5 bases). V was clipped by 2 bases and J by 2 bases, with 25 bases between them. Germline CDR1 reads LNHDA; CDR2 reads SQIVND (reference sequence). This CDR3 has 20 residues. The DNA for the CDR3 is TGTGCCAGTAGTATACTCTGGGGCCAGGCCCATTTAGAGGGCAATCAGCCCCAGCATTTT. Protein product: CASSILWGQAHLEGNQPQHF.

This clone has more than one count but fewer than ten. This chain uses TRBV7-9 with TRBJ2-5; TRBD1 agrees at 7 bases. With V trimmed by 3 bases and J by 2 bases, 6 bases remained unmatched. Germline-derived CDR1 and CDR2 are SEHNR and FQNEAQ (reference sequence). This CDR3 has 15 amino acids. The CDR3 spells CASSFGQVPQETQYF. CDR3 in DNA: TGTGCCAGCAGCTTTGGACAGGTGCCTCAAGAGACCCAGTACTTC.

The V and J genes are TRBV2 and TRBJ1-5; D gene unclear. CDR3 size: 14 residues. CDR1 is SNHLY, CDR2 FYNNEI, per germline. Between the trimmed V and J ends, which lost 3 bases and 0 bases, there was a span of 6 bases. CDR3 loop: CASSEQISNQPQHF. In DNA, the CDR3 is TGTGCCAGCAGTGAGCAGATTAGCAATCAGCCCCAGCATTTT.

The chain combines TRBV6-5 with TRBJ2-7, with a possible D match to TRBD1 (6 bases). The CDR3 contains 16 residues. V lost 0 bases to trimming and J lost 5 bases, with 17 bases between them. Germline V gives CDR1 MNHEY, CDR2 SVGAGI. CDR3 sequence reads: CASSYSISPGVNEQYF. CDR3 bases: TGTGCCAGCAGTTACTCGATTTCCCCAGGGGTCAACGAGCAGTACTTC.

This chain joins TRBV14 and TRBJ2-7, with 9 bases that match TRBD2. Looked up from germline, CDR1 is SGHDN and CDR2 is FVKESK. The CDR3 totals 14 residues. The trim removed 3 bases at V and 5 bases at J, leaving 5 bases unmatched. The CDR3 nucleotides read TGTGCCAGCAGCCAGGCGGGAGGGCCCCACGAGCAGTACTTC. Translation gives CASSQAGGPHEQYF.

The CDR3 here is CASSLGTGSTEQFF. In nucleotides, the CDR3 is TGTGCCAGCAGCTTAGGGACAGGGTCCACTGAGCAGTTCTTC. The chain joins TRBV7-8 to TRBJ2-1; 8 bases map to TRBD1. The CDR3 consists of 14 residues. V shed 1 base, J shed 9 bases, and the junction held 5 bases outside the gene matches. Germline V CDR1 and CDR2: SGHVS, FQNEAQ.

The table lists this clone with a count of one. V usage is TRBV18 and J usage is TRBJ2-7; 10 bases align to TRBD1. Germline V gives CDR1 KGHSH, CDR2 LQKENI. Germline trimming cut 3 bases from V and 12 bases from J; bases unmatched to any gene: 14. This CDR3 spans 15 amino acids. CDR3 bases: TGTGCCAGCTCACCTGGGACAGGGGCTACAGGGGAGGCGTACTTC. Protein sequence: CASSPGTGATGEAYF.

Points on this clone: The sample holds other DNA sequences that translate to the same CDR3. The chain has TRBV7-9 and TRBJ2-3, with a tentative D call TRBD2 (5 bases). The V end lost 5 bases, the J end lost 0 bases, and 12 bases lay between the germline ends. The CDR3 has 15 residues. In germline, CDR1 is SEHNR, CDR2 FQNEAQ (reference sequence). The CDR3 spells CASSPPGVSTDTQYF. The CDR3 DNA reads TGTGCCAGCAGCCCCCCCGGGGTAAGCACAGATACGCAGTATTTT.

This chain joins TRBV6-5 and TRBJ1-5, with 7 bases fitting TRBD1. Germline V gives CDR1 MNHEY, CDR2 SVGAGI. The trim removed 5 bases at V and 5 bases at J, leaving 3 bases unmatched. The CDR3 loop spans 13 amino acids. CDR3 in DNA: TGTGCCAGCAGTAGCAGGGGGTATCAGCCCCAGCATTTT. Protein sequence: CASSSRGYQPQHF.

The rearrangement links TRBV6-2 or TRBV6-3 to TRBJ2-3, with D unclear. The CDR3 sequence is 13 residues long. Germline V gene lookup returns CDR1 MNHEY and CDR2 SVGEGT. Trimming removed 6 bases from V and 4 bases from J, with 11 bases in between. CDR3: CASSGFRADTQYF. The CDR3 DNA reads TGTGCCAGCAGCGGGTTCCGGGCAGATACGCAGTATTTT.

The chain recombines TRBV30 with TRBJ2-2; a weak D match, TRBD2 (5 bases). The CDR3 runs to 13 residues. The V end lost 5 bases, the J end lost 5 bases, and 12 bases lay between the germline ends. The germline V gene has CDR1 GTSNPN and CDR2 SVGIG (reference sequence). The CDR3 DNA follows: TGTGCCTGGGACCCCCGGGAAACCGGGGAGCTGTTTTTT. Protein sequence: CAWDPRETGELFF.

The chain couples TRBV2 to TRBJ2-6; maybe TRBD1 (6 bases). CDR1 and CDR2 (germline): SNHLY, FYNNEI. V gave up 7 bases and J gave up 11 bases, with 15 bases separating them. The CDR3 runs to 13 residues. This CDR3 reads CASTGQRLDVLTF. Written as DNA, the CDR3 is TGTGCCAGCACAGGACAGCGGCTAGACGTCCTGACTTTC.

The chain is built from TRBV11-2 and TRBJ2-1; 8 nucleotides agree with TRBD1. The CDR3 length is 17 residues. J lost 8 bases, V lost 3 bases, and 15 bases had no gene match. The germline V gene has CDR1 SGHAT and CDR2 FQNNGV. The CDR3 loop is CASSFQGAKGNNHEQFF. CDR3 nucleotides: TGTGCCAGCAGCTTTCAGGGGGCGAAAGGAAACAACCATGAGCAGTTCTTC.

The chain combines TRBV19 with TRBJ1-6, with D uncertain. The CDR3 spans 14 residues. Germline CDR1 is LNHDA and CDR2 is SQIVND (reference sequence). V gave up 7 bases and J gave up 0 bases, with 7 bases separating them. CDR3 DNA sequence: TGTGCCAGTAAAGGGAGCTCCTATAATTCACCCCTCCACTTT. It yields the protein CASKGSSYNSPLHF.

The genes are TRBV28 and TRBJ2-1; TRBD1 matches at 10 bases. This CDR3 region has 15 residues. Trimming took 5 bases from V and 5 from J; bases not matched to a gene: 6. CDR1 MDHEN and CDR2 SYDVKM come from the germline V gene. CDR3 in amino acids: CASSQGQGPHNEQFF. The CDR3 coding sequence is TGTGCCAGCAGTCAGGGACAGGGGCCCCACAATGAGCAGTTCTTC.

This rearrangement joins TRBV12-3 or TRBV12-4 to TRBJ1-2; D unclear. V shed 3 bases and J shed 3 bases, with 8 bases lying between them. The CDR3 contains 13 residues. This CDR3 reads CASSFGHDYGYTF. The CDR3 DNA is TGTGCCAGCAGTTTCGGTCACGACTATGGCTACACCTTC.

V is TRBV6-5 and J is TRBJ2-7; 7 bases are a match to TRBD1. Germline CDR1 reads MNHEY; CDR2 reads SVGAGI. This CDR3 spans 15 amino acids. J gave up 0 bases and V 6 bases, and 8 bases lay outside the gene matches. The CDR3 DNA follows: TGTGCCAGCAGACTACAGGGGATCGGCTCCTACGAGCAGTACTTC. Translating gives CASRLQGIGSYEQYF.

Comment on this clone: This specimen includes other DNA sequences encoding the same CDR3. The J gene is TRBJ2-7, the V gene TRBV7-2, with TRBD1 matching over 8 bases. The CDR3 is 13 residues long. V dropped 4 bases and J dropped 4; count of bases not matched to a gene: 3. Germline CDR1 and CDR2: SGHTA and FQGNSA. Here the CDR3 reads CASSSQGAYEQYF. As DNA, the CDR3 is TGTGCCAGCAGCTCTCAGGGGGCGTACGAGCAGTACTTC.

The CDR3 bases are TGTGCCAGCAGCCACTCCGACAGAAACACTGAAGCTTTCTTT. This translates into CASSHSDRNTEAFF. V is TRBV7-9 and J is TRBJ1-1; D perhaps matches TRBD1 (5 bases). Germline lookup yields CDR1 SEHNR and CDR2 FQNEAQ (reference sequence). V was clipped by 5 bases and J by 2 bases, with 12 bases between them. This CDR3 region has 14 residues. The entire variable domain, with the rest obtained from reference TRBV7-9 and TRBJ1-1, is as follows: DTGVSQNPRHKITKRGQNVTFRCDPISEHNRLYWYRQTLGQGPEFLTYFQNEAQLEKSRLLSDRFSAERPKGSFSTLEIQRTEQGDSAMYLCASSHSDRNTEAFFGQGTRLTVV.

V and J are TRBV28 and TRBJ2-7, with a tentative D call TRBD2 (5 bases). Germline CDR1 reads MDHEN; CDR2 reads SYDVKM. The V and J ends lost 6 bases and 5 bases respectively, with 17 bases between them. The CDR3 runs 14 residues. This CDR3 is CASSPDTGKHEQYF. In DNA, the CDR3 is TGTGCCAGCAGCCCGGATACGGGGAAGCACGAGCAGTACTTC.

The chain has TRBV5-6 and TRBJ2-7, with 8 nucleotides matching TRBD1. This CDR3 has 14 residues. Germline values: CDR1 SGHDT, CDR2 YYEEEE. Unmatched junction bases numbered 9, after V lost 3 bases and J lost 7 bases. CDR3 in DNA: TGTGCCAGCAGCTCGGGGACAGGCCGGGGTGAGCAGTACTTC. It is translated as CASSSGTGRGEQYF.

This clone was counted a single time. The rearrangement uses TRBV13 and TRBJ1-3; perhaps TRBD1 as D (5 bases). The CDR3 consists of 16 residues. The ends were cut back, 1 base at V and 0 bases at J, with 10 bases in the middle. CDR1 and CDR2 from the germline V gene are PRHDT and FYEKMQ (reference sequence). The chain's CDR3 is CASSLEGWRSGNTIYF. CDR3 bases: TGTGCCAGCAGCTTAGAGGGGTGGCGCTCTGGAAACACCATATATTTT.

The chain has TRBV2 and TRBJ2-2, with 8 bases that match TRBD2. V trimming: 9 bases; J trimming: 7 bases; junction bases outside the gene matches: 10. Germline values: CDR1 SNHLY, CDR2 FYNNEI. This CDR3 is built from 14 residues. The chain's CDR3 is CASLLVAGIGELFF. CDR3 DNA sequence: TGTGCCAGTCTTTTGGTAGCGGGAATCGGGGAGCTGTTTTTT. Complete variable domain (other parts from reference TRBV2 and TRBJ2-2): EPEVTQTPSHQVTQMGQEVILRCVPISNHLYFYWYRQILGQKVEFLVSFYNNEISEKSEIFDDQFSVERPDGSNFTLKIRSTKLEDSAMYFCASLLVAGIGELFFGEGSRLTVL.

The chain employs TRBV12-3 or TRBV12-4 and TRBJ1-2; 8 positions agree with TRBD1. V dropped 5 bases and J dropped 4; count of bases not matched to a gene: 3. The length of the CDR3 is 13 residues. CDR3 residues: CASSQGQAYGYTF. CDR3 DNA: TGTGCCAGCAGTCAGGGACAGGCCTATGGCTACACCTTC.

The chain employs TRBV2 and TRBJ2-7; unclear D gene. Germline assignment: CDR1 SNHLY and CDR2 FYNNEI. V lost 6 bases to trimming and J lost 5 bases, with 8 bases between them. The CDR3 loop spans 11 amino acids. CDR3 sequence: CASSRFDEQYF. The CDR3 DNA follows: TGTGCCAGCAGCAGATTCGACGAGCAGTACTTC. Drawing the rest from reference TRBV2 and TRBJ2-7, the complete variable domain is EPEVTQTPSHQVTQMGQEVILRCVPISNHLYFYWYRQILGQKVEFLVSFYNNEISEKSEIFDDQFSVERPDGSNFTLKIRSTKLEDSAMYFCASSRFDEQYFGPGTRLTVT.